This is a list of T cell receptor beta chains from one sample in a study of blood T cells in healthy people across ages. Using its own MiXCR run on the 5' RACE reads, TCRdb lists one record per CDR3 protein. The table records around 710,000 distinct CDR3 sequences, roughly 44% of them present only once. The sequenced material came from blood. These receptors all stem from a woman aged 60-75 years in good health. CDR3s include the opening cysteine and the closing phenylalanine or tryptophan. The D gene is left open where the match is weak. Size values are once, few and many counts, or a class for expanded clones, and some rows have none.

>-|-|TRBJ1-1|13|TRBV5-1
CASSFRGSTEAFF
TGCGCCAGCAGCTTCAGGGGTAGCACTGAAGCTTTCTTT
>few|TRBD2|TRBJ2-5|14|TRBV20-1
CSARAGGEAETQYF
TGCAGTGCACGAGCGGGAGGGGAGGCAGAGACCCAGTACTTC
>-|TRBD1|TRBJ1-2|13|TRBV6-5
CASSLYRGNGYTF
TGTGCCAGCAGCCTTTACAGGGGCAATGGCTACACCTTC
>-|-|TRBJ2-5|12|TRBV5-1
CASSLTFGVQYF
TGCGCCAGCAGCCTGACATTCGGGGTGCAGTACTTC
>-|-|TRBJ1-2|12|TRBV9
CASSVVGDGYTF
TGTGCCAGCAGCGTAGTAGGGGATGGCTACACCTTC
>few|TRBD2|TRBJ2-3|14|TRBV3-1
CASSQDAAGVTQYF
TGTGCCAGCAGCCAAGACGCAGCGGGAGTTACGCAGTATTTT
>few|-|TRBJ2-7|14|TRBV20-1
CSATAPDSPLEQYF
TGCAGTGCTACAGCCCCAGACAGTCCGCTCGAGCAGTACTTC
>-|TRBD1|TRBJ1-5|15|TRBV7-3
CASSPDGTGGQPQHF
TGTGCCAGCAGCCCCGACGGGACAGGAGGTCAGCCCCAGCATTTT
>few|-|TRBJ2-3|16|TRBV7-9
CASSSQWSGLGDTQYF
TGTGCCAGCAGCTCCCAGTGGTCGGGGCTTGGAGATACGCAGTATTTT
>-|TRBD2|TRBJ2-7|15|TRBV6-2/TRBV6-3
CANSYLAAIYNEQYF
TGTGCCAACAGTTACCTAGCGGCCATCTACAATGAGCAGTACTTC
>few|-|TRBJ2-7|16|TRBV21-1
CASSKVGTSGIREQYF
TGTGCCAGCAGCAAAGTAGGGACTAGCGGGATCCGCGAGCAGTACTTC
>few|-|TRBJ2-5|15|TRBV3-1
CASSPPPAGLKTQYF
TGTGCCAGCAGCCCCCCGCCTGCGGGGTTAAAGACCCAGTACTTC
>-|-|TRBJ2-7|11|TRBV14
CASRNGGEQYF
TGTGCCAGCAGGAACGGGGGCGAGCAGTACTTC
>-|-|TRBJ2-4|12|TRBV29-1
CSVNIGGNIQYF
TGCAGCGTTAATATCGGGGGAAACATTCAGTACTTC
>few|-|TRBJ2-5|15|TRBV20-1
CSAPDSLRPTGTQYF
TGCAGTGCTCCCGACTCACTCCGTCCCACAGGGACCCAGTACTTC
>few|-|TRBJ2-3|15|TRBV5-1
CASSLGDISTDTQYF
TGCGCCAGCAGCCTAGGGGATATCAGCACAGATACGCAGTATTTT
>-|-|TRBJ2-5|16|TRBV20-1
CSARDRSTALQETQYF
TGCAGTGCTAGAGATAGAAGCACTGCCCTACAAGAGACCCAGTACTTC
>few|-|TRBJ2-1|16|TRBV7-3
CASSQTGTLTYNEQFF
TGTGCCAGCAGCCAGACCGGGACTCTCACCTACAATGAGCAGTTCTTC
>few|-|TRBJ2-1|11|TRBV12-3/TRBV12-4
CASSLEAKQFF
TGTGCCAGCAGTCTAGAAGCTAAACAGTTCTTC
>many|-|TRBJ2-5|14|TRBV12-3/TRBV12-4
CASSSGNPRETQYF
TGTGCCAGCAGTTCAGGCAACCCCCGAGAGACCCAGTACTTC
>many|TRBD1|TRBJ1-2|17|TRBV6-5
CASSYMTGDSLNYGYTF
TGTGCCAGCAGTTACATGACCGGGGACAGTCTCAACTATGGCTACACCTTC
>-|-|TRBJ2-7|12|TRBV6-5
CANTSGYDEQYF
TGTGCCAACACATCAGGGTACGACGAGCAGTACTTC
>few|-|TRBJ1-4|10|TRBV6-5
CASRGEKLFF
TGTGCCAGCCGGGGGGAAAAACTGTTTTTT
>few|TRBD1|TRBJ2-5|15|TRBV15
CATSQKTGGRETQYF
TGTGCCACCAGTCAGAAGACAGGGGGCCGAGAGACCCAGTACTTC
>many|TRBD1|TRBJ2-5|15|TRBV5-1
CASSLDGQGQETQYF
TGCGCCAGCAGCTTGGACGGACAGGGGCAAGAGACCCAGTACTTC
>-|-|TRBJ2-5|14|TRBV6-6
CASSYPGPQETQYF
TGTGCCAGCAGTTACCCCGGGCCGCAAGAGACCCAGTACTTC
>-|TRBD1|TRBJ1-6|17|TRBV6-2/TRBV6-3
CASSYEYDRGDNSPLHF
TGTGCCAGCAGTTACGAGTACGACAGGGGAGATAATTCACCCCTCCACTTT
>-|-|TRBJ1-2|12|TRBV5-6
CASSLLAVGYTF
TGTGCCAGCAGCTTATTAGCGGTTGGCTACACCTTC
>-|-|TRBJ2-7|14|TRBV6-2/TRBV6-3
CASISLTSFGEQYF
TGTGCCAGCATCTCCTTGACTAGTTTTGGCGAGCAGTACTTC